A selection of T cell receptor beta chains follows, all from one sample in a study of shared clonotypes between healthy human individuals. Only in-frame clones appear in the TCRdb table, and some are missing; sequencing was by immunoSEQ multiplex PCR. The sample shows approximately 330,000 clones, less than 75% of them seen only once. The sequencing sample was made of memory CD4+ T cells sorted from blood. All receptors come from a man aged 30-40 years in good health. CDR3s include the opening cysteine and the closing phenylalanine or tryptophan. D genes are given only for firm matches. Only part of the rows carry a size: once, few, many, or a class if the clone is expanded.

clone size	J gene	D gene	V gene	CDR3 DNA	CDR3 protein
NA	TRBJ2-3	TRBD2	TRBV9	TGTGCCAGCACAGGTCTCGCGGGAGGGGGAGATACGCAGTATTTT	CASTGLAGGGDTQYF
few	TRBJ1-5	NA	TRBV6-1	TGTGCCAGCAGTGAATTGGATCAGCCCCAGCATTTT	CASSELDQPQHF
NA	TRBJ2-1	NA	TRBV13	TGTGCCAGCAGCCCAGTCTCCTACAATGAGCAGTTCTTC	CASSPVSYNEQFF
NA	TRBJ2-1	NA	TRBV19	TGTGCCAGTAGTGGCGGCGGATACAATGAGCAGTTCTTC	CASSGGGYNEQFF
NA	TRBJ1-1	NA	TRBV7-9	TGTGCCAGCAGCTTGAAACAGGGTTCAGCTTTCTTT	CASSLKQGSAFF
NA	TRBJ2-1	NA	TRBV9	TGTGCCAGCAGCGTAGACTACTTCAATGAGCAGTTCTTC	CASSVDYFNEQFF
NA	TRBJ2-1	TRBD2	TRBV23-1	TGCGCCAGCAGTCCCCTGTCTAGCGGGACCTACAATGAGCAGTTCTTC	CASSPLSSGTYNEQFF
NA	TRBJ2-7	TRBD1	TRBV2	TGTGCCAGCAGTGCCGGGACAGGGGGCCGGGAGCAGTACTTC	CASSAGTGGREQYF
NA	TRBJ2-5	TRBD2	TRBV28	TGTGCCAGCAGTGGACTAGGGGAGACCCAGTACTTC	CASSGLGETQYF
few	TRBJ2-1	NA	TRBV5-5	TGTGCCAGCAGCCCAGGGGGGACCTCCTACAATGAGCAGTTCTTC	CASSPGGTSYNEQFF
NA	TRBJ2-3	NA	TRBV11-2	TGTGCCAGCAGGCCAGTTCGGAGCGTAGGGTCAGATACGCAGTATTTT	CASRPVRSVGSDTQYF
NA	TRBJ2-5	TRBD1	TRBV5-1	TGCGCCAGCAGCTGGGGGACAGGGGAAGAGACCCAGTACTTC	CASSWGTGEETQYF
NA	TRBJ2-5	TRBD2	TRBV2	TGTGCCAGCAGCTGGGACTACCGACAAGAGACCCAGTACTTC	CASSWDYRQETQYF
few	TRBJ2-3	NA	TRBV28	TGTGCCAGCAGTTTAATGAGCGGAACCGGCACAGATACGCAGTATTTT	CASSLMSGTGTDTQYF
few	TRBJ2-3	TRBD2	TRBV18	TGTGCCAGCTCACCGTATAGCGGGAGGGCTTTAGATACGCAGTATTTT	CASSPYSGRALDTQYF
NA	TRBJ2-7	NA	TRBV4-3	TGCGCCAGCAGCCAAGACCGGAGGGCCTCAAACGAGCAGTACTTC	CASSQDRRASNEQYF
NA	TRBJ2-1	NA	TRBV2	TGTGCCAGCAGTGAACGCCAGAGCTCCTACAATGAGCAGTTCTTC	CASSERQSSYNEQFF
NA	TRBJ2-7	NA	TRBV6-5	TGTGCCAGCAGTTACGGAGCCGGTTACGAGCAGTACTTC	CASSYGAGYEQYF
NA	TRBJ2-2	NA	TRBV6-1	TGTGCCAGCAATCCAGGAGCGAACACCGGGGAGCTGTTTTTT	CASNPGANTGELFF
NA	TRBJ2-6	NA	TRBV18	TGTGCCAGCTCACCACCTCTACGGCACAGGGACTCTGGGGCCAACGTCCTGACTTTC	CASSPPLRHRDSGANVLTF
few	TRBJ1-2	TRBD1	TRBV5-1	TGCGCCAGCAGCACGATGACCGGACAGGGCGGCAATGGCTACACCTTC	CASSTMTGQGGNGYTF
once	TRBJ2-1	TRBD2	TRBV5-1	TGCGCCAGCAGCCACCAGGGAGCGGGAGGGGGAAATGAGCAGTTCTTC	CASSHQGAGGGNEQFF
NA	TRBJ2-1	TRBD2	TRBV13	TGTGCCAGCAGCTCCGTCCAAAGGGCTAGCGGGTCATCCTACAATGAGCAGTTCTTC	CASSSVQRASGSSYNEQFF
many	TRBJ2-7	TRBD1	TRBV7-2	TGTGCCAGCAGCTCAGTCCGGACAGGGGGATTCTACGAGCAGTACTTC	CASSSVRTGGFYEQYF
NA	TRBJ1-2	NA	TRBV18	TGTGCCAGCTCACTAGGACCGGAAGCCTATGGCTACACCTTC	CASSLGPEAYGYTF
NA	TRBJ2-6	TRBD2	TRBV10-1	TGCGCCAGCAGTCTGGGACTAGCGGGAGGGGCTGGGGCCAACGTCCTGACTTTC	CASSLGLAGGAGANVLTF
NA	TRBJ1-1	TRBD1	TRBV28	TGTGCCAGCAGTTCCGGACGGACAGGGCTGAACACTGAAGCTTTCTTT	CASSSGRTGLNTEAFF
NA	TRBJ1-1	NA	TRBV29-1	TGCAGCGTTGCCACTCAGGGAAACACTGAAGCTTTCTTT	CSVATQGNTEAFF
NA	TRBJ2-7	NA	TRBV11-2	TGTGCCAGCAGCGTCGGGCATTCCTACGAGCAGTACTTC	CASSVGHSYEQYF
NA	TRBJ2-5	NA	TRBV30	TGTGCCTGGAGTGTACAAGGGCAATGGGAGACCCAGTACTTC	CAWSVQGQWETQYF
NA	TRBJ1-2	NA	TRBV29-1	TGCAGCGTTGAAATGTCCTCATTGGGCTACACCTTC	CSVEMSSLGYTF
NA	TRBJ1-4	NA	TRBV2	TGTGCCAGCAATAAGGGGAGGAATGAAAAACTGTTTTTT	CASNKGRNEKLFF
NA	TRBJ1-5	NA	TRBV5-6	TGTGCCAGCAGCTTGGGGCCGGATCAGCCCCAGCATTTT	CASSLGPDQPQHF
NA	TRBJ2-2	TRBD2	TRBV25-1	TGTGCCAGCAGTGAGAATTTTGCGGGAGTCGGGGCCGGGGAGCTGTTTTTT	CASSENFAGVGAGELFF
once	TRBJ2-7	NA	TRBV2	TGTGCCAGCAGTGAAGACGGGACCTACGAGCAGTACTTC	CASSEDGTYEQYF
NA	TRBJ2-1	NA	TRBV21-1	TGTGCCAGCAGCAAACAGGAACGGCTTGAGGAACTTCAGAGCTCCTACAATGAGCAGTTCTTC	CASSKQERLEELQSSYNEQFF
NA	TRBJ1-4	NA	TRBV20-1	TGCAGTGCTCTTCGGACGGAAAAACTGTTTTTT	CSALRTEKLFF